This note documents a single TCR beta chain sequence. Its antigen is unknown. PCR primers comprised 60 Vbeta and 13 Jbeta primers. Data came from immunoSEQ multiplex PCR; TCRdb stores just in-frame clones and leaves some out. The top ten clones hold roughly 3.9% of a sample with around 100,000 clones, around 77% of them seen once. The CDR3 length is 17 residues. Trimming at V came to 3 bases and at J to 0 bases, leaving 4 bases not matched to a gene. Germline V CDR1 and CDR2: KGHSH, LQKENI. The record originates from a study of cytomegalovirus exposure and HLA in healthy donors. Study summary: Among 398 genotyped donors, about 83% fell in the Caucasian-associated ancestry cluster. The study, taken as a whole, reports: Trimming of TCR beta V- and J-genes showed a link, identified in a later analysis, to a missense DCLRE1C variant. Later analysis found that TCR beta chains associated with HLA were more clonally expanded than other, equally common chains. Rarity characterized most TCR sequences, yet some public TCRs appeared in many donors.

The origin of this receptor is a man aged 45-60 years in good health and CMV-seropositive. Material: PBMCs. This sequence joins TRBV18 and TRBJ2-2, with 10 bases aligning to TRBD1. CDR3 protein: CASSPTGTGANTGELFF. The CDR3 DNA sequence: TGTGCCAGCTCACCTACCGGGACAGGGGCGAACACCGGGGAGCTGTTTTTT.